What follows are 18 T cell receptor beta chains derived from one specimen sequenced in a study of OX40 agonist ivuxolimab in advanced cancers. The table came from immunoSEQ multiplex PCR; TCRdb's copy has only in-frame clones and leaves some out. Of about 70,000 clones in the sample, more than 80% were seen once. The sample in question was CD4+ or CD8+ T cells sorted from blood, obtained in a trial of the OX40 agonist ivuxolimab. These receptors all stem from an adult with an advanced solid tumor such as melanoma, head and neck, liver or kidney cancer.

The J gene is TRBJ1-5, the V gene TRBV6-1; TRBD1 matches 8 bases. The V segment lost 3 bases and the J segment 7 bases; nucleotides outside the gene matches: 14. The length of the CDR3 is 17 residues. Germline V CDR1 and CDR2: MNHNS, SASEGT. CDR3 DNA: TGTGCCAGCAGTGACGTCAGTAGGACAGGGCTAGGACAGCCCCAGCATTTT. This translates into CASSDVSRTGLGQPQHF.

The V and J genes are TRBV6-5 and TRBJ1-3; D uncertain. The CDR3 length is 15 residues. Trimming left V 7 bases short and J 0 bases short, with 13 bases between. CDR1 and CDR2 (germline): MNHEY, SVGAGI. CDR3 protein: CASMEGRGSGNTIYF. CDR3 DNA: TGTGCCAGCATGGAAGGACGAGGCTCTGGAAACACCATATATTTT.

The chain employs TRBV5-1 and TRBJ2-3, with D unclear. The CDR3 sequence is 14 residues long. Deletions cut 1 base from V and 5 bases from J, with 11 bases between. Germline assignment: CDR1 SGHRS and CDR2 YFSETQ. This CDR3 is CASSLSTEGDTQYF. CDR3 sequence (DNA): TGCGCCAGCAGCTTGAGCACCGAAGGAGATACGCAGTATTTT.

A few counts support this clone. As DNA, the CDR3 is TGTGCCAGCAGCCCCGGGACTAGCGGACTGACAGATACGCAGTATTTT. Amino acid sequence: CASSPGTSGLTDTQYF. This sequence joins TRBV7-9 and TRBJ2-3; TRBD2 agrees at 11 bases. This CDR3 contains 16 residues. CDR1 is SEHNR and CDR2 is FQNEAQ in the germline V gene (reference sequence). V shed 5 bases and J 3 bases; nucleotides not matched to a gene: 7.

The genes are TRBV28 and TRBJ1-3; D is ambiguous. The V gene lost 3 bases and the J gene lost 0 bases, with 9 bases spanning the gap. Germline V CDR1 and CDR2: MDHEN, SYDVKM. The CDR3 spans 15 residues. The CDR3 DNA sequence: TGTGCCAGCAGTTTTAAACGAAGCTCTGGAAACACCATATATTTT. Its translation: CASSFKRSSGNTIYF.

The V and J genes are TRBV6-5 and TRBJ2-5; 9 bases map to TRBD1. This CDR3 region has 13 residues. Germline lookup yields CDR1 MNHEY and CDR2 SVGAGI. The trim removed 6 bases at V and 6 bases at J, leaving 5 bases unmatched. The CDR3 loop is CASSQQGAKTQYF. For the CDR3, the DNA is TGTGCCAGCAGCCAACAGGGGGCGAAGACCCAGTACTTC.

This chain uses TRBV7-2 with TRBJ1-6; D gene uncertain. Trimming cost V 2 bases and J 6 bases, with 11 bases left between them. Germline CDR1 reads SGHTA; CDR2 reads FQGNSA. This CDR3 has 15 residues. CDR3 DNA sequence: TGTGCCAGCAGCTTATCTGGGGTTGGTAATTCACCCCTCCACTTT. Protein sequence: CASSLSGVGNSPLHF.

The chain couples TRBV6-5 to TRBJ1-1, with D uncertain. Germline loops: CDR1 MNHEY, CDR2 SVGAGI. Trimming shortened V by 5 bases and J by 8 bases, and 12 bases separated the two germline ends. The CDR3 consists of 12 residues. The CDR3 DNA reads TGTGCCAGCAGTGCTTCAGCGGAGGAAGCTTTCTTT. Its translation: CASSASAEEAFF.

Written as DNA, the CDR3 is TGTGCCAGCAGCCCCTCGAGGGGGGGGACCTACGAGCAGTACTTC. Protein product: CASSPSRGGTYEQYF. The chain links TRBV28 to TRBJ2-7, with a possible D match to TRBD2 (7 bases). V was shortened by 6 bases and J by 2 bases, with 17 bases between the two germline ends. The CDR3 sequence is 15 residues long. CDR1 is MDHEN, CDR2 SYDVKM, per germline.

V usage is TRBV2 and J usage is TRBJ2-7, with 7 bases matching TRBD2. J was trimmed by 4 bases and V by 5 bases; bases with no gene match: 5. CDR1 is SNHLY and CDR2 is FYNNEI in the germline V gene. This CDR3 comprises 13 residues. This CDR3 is CASSTSVGYEQYF. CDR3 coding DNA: TGTGCCAGCAGTACTAGCGTGGGGTACGAGCAGTACTTC.

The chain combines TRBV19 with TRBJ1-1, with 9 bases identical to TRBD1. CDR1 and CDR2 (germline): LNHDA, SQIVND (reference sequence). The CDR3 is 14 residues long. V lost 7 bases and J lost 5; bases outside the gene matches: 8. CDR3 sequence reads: CASTGTGYVTEAFF. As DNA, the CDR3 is TGTGCCAGTACTGGGACAGGGTATGTGACTGAAGCTTTCTTT.

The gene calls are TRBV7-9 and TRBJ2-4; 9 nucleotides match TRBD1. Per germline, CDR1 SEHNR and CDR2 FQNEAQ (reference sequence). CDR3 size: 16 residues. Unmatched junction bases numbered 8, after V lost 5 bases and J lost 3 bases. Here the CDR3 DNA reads TGTGCCAGCAGCCTCGGGACAGGGAAGGGCAAAAACATTCAGTACTTC. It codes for CASSLGTGKGKNIQYF.

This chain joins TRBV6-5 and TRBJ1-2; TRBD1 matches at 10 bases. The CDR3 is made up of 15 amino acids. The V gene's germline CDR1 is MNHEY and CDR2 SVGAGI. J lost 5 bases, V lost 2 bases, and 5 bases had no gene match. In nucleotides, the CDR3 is TGTGCCAGCAGTTACCGGGGACAGGGGCTATATGGCTACACCTTC. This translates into CASSYRGQGLYGYTF.

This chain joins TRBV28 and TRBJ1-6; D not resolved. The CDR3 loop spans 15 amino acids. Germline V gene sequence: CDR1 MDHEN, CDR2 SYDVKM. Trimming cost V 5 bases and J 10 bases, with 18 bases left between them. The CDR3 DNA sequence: TGTGCCAGCAGTCCCCCAAGAGGACTTACATCACCCCTCCACTTT. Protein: CASSPPRGLTSPLHF.

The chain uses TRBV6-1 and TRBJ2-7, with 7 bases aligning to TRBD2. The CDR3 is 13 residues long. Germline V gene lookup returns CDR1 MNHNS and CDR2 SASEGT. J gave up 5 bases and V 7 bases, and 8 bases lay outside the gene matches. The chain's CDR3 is CASIQWDYDEQYF. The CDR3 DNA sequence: TGTGCCAGCATCCAATGGGACTACGACGAGCAGTACTTC.

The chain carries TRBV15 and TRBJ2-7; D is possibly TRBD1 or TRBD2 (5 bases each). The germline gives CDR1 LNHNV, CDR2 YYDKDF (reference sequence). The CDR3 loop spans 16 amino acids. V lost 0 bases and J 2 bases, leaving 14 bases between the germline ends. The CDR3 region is CATSRDIRDGAYEQYF. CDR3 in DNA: TGTGCCACCAGCAGAGATATAAGGGACGGGGCCTACGAGCAGTACTTC.

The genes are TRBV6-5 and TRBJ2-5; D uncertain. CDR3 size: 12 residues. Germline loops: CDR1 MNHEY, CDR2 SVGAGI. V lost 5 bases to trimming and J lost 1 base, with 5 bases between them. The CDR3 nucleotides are TGTGCCAGCAGTGAATCCCAAGAGACCCAGTACTTC. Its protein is CASSESQETQYF.

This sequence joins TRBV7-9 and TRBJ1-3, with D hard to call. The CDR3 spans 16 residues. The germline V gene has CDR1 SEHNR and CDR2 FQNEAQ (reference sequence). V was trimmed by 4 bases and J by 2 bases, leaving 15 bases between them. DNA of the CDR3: TGTGCCAGCAGCTATGGACGGGCACTCACTGGAAACACCATATATTTT. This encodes CASSYGRALTGNTIYF.